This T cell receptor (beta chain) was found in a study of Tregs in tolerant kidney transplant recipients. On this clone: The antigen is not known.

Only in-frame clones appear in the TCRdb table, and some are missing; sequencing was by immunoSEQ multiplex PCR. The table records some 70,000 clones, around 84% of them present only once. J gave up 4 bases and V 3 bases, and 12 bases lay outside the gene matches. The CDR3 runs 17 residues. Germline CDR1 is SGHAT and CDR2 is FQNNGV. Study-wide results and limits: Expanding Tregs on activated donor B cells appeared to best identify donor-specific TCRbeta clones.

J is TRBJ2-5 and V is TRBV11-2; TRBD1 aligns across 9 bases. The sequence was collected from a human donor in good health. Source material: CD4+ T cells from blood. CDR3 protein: CASSFRWTGEGGETQYF. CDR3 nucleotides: TGTGCCAGCAGCTTCAGGTGGACAGGGGAGGGTGGAGAGACCCAGTACTTC.